The clone carrying this T cell receptor beta chain was seen repeatedly, ten times or more. What it recognizes is unknown. Deletions cut 5 bases from V and 7 bases from J, with 7 bases between. The CDR3 totals 11 residues. Germline CDR1 is SGDLS and CDR2 is YYNGEE. For TCR beta, libraries came from iRepertoire HTBI primers and Arm-PCR of CDR3 regions. TCRdb analysed the multiplex PCR reads with MiXCR anew, one entry per CDR3 protein. The top ten hold over 20% of the sample, which has approximately 350,000 distinct CDR3 sequences, 15% to 20% seen once. The data were obtained in a study of regulatory T cells in long-lasting Graves disease. General study results and limits: The work looked only at peripheral blood and did not look at thyroid tissue.

Indicated time point: newly diagnosed GD, antithyroid drugs for less than 3 months. Making the TCR library involved RNA that had been extracted from PBMCs. In addition, the sample was reused for a study of T cells in Graves' hyperthyroidism and ophthalmopathy. That study reports: Diagnoses were established using clinical symptoms, serum thyroxine and TRAb, thyroid ultrasound and orbital computed tomography. TCR CDR3 underwent first-round RT-PCR with the HTBI primer set.

This receptor was identified in a woman aged 18-29 years with Graves disease. Sequenced here: peripheral blood mononuclear cells (PBMCs), sampled at new diagnosis, from a patient treated with antithyroid drugs. The chain joins TRBV9 to TRBJ2-1; D gene uncertain. The CDR3 protein is CASSVENEQFF. CDR3 nucleotides: TGTGCCAGCAGTGTCGAGAATGAGCAGTTCTTC.